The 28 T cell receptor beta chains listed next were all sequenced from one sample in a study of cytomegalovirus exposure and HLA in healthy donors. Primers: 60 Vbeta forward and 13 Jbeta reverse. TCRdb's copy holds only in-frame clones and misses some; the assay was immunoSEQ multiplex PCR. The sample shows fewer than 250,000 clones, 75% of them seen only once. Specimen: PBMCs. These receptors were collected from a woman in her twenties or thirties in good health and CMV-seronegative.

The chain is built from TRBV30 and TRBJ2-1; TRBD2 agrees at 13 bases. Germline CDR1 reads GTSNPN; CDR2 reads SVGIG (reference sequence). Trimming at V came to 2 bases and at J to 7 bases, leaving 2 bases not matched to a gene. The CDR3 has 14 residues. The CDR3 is CAWSSLAGGNEQFF. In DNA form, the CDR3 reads TGTGCCTGGAGTTCACTAGCGGGAGGGAATGAGCAGTTCTTC.

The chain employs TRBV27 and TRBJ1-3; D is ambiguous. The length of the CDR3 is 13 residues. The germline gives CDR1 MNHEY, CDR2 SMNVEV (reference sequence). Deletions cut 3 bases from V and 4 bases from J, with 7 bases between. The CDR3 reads CASSFSGGNTIYF. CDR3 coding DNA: TGTGCCAGCAGTTTCTCCGGGGGAAACACCATATATTTT.

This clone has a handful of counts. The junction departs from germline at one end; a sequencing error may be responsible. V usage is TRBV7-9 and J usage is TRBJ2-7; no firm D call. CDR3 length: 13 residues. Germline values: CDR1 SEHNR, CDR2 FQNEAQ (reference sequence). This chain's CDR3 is CSSSLYGSYEQYF. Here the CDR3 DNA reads TGTTCCAGCAGCTTATACGGTTCCTACGAGCAGTACTTC.

The CDR3 bases are TGTGCCAGCAGCTTTGGCGACTCCAGCACAGATACGCAGTATTTT. Protein sequence: CASSFGDSSTDTQYF. V and J are TRBV7-9 and TRBJ2-3; D is unclear. The CDR3 is 15 amino acids. Per the germline V gene, CDR1 is SEHNR and CDR2 is FQNEAQ (reference sequence). Trimming removed 3 bases at V and 0 bases at J, with 10 bases between.

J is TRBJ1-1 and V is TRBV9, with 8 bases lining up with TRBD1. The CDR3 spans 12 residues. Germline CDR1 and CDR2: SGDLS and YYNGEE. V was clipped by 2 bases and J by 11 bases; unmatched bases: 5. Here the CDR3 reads CASSVPGGGAFF. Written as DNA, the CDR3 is TGTGCCAGCAGCGTCCCAGGGGGCGGCGCTTTCTTT.

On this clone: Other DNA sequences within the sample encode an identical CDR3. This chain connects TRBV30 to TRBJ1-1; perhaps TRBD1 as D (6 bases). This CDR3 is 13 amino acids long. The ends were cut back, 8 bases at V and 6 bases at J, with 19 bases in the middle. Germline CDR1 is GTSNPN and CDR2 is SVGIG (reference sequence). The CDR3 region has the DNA TGTGCCCTGGATAGATCCAGGGGCGCTGAAGCTTTCTTT. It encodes CALDRSRGAEAFF.

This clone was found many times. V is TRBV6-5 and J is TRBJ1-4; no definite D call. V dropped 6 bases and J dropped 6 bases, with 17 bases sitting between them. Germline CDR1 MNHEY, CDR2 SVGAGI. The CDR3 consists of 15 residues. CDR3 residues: CASRPPRGGDEKLFF. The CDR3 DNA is TGTGCCAGCAGACCCCCCCGGGGAGGCGATGAAAAACTGTTTTTT.

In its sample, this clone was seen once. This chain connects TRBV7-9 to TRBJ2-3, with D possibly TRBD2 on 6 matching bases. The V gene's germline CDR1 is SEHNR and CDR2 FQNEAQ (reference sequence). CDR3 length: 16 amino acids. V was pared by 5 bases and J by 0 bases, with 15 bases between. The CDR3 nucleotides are TGTGCCAGCAGCCAAGGTGGGGGGACTAGCACAGATACGCAGTATTTT. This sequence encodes CASSQGGGTSTDTQYF.

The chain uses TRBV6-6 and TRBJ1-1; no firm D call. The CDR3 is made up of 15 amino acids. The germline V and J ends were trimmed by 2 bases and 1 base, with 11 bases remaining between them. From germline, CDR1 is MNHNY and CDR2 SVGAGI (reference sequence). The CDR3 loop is CASSYGRPGNTEAFF. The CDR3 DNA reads TGTGCCAGCAGTTACGGCAGGCCTGGGAACACTGAAGCTTTCTTT.

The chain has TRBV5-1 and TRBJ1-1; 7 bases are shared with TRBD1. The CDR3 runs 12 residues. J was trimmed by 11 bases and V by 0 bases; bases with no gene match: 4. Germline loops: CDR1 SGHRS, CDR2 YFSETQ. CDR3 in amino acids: CASSLGDRDAFF. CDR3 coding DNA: TGCGCCAGCAGCTTGGGCGACAGGGACGCTTTCTTT. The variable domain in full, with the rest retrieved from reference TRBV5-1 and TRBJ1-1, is KAGVTQTPRYLIKTRGQQVTLSCSPISGHRSVSWYQQTPGQGLQFLFEYFSETQRNKGNFPGRFSGRQFSNSRSEMNVSTLELGDSALYLCASSLGDRDAFFGQGTRLTVV.

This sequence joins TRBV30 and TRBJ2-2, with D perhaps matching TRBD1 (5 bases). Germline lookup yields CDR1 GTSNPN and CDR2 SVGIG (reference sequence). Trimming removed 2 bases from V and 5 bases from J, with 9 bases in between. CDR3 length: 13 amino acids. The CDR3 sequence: CAWSPGWTGELFF. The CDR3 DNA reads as TGTGCCTGGAGTCCAGGGTGGACCGGGGAGCTGTTTTTT.

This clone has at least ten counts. This CDR3 is CASRLAGSSYNEQFF. The CDR3 nucleotides read TGTGCCAGCAGACTAGCGGGGAGCTCCTACAATGAGCAGTTCTTC. This rearrangement joins TRBV6-1 to TRBJ2-1, with 10 positions matching TRBD2. Losses at the gene ends were 6 bases for V and 0 bases for J; bases not matched to a gene: 2. Germline V gene data show CDR1 as MNHNS and CDR2 as SASEGT. This CDR3 region has 15 residues.

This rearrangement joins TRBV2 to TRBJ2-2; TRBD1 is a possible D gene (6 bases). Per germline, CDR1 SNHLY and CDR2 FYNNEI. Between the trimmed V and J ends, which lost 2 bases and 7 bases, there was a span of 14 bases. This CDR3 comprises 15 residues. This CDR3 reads CASSERSTGLGELFF. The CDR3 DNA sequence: TGTGCCAGCAGTGAACGCTCGACAGGTCTCGGGGAGCTGTTTTTT.

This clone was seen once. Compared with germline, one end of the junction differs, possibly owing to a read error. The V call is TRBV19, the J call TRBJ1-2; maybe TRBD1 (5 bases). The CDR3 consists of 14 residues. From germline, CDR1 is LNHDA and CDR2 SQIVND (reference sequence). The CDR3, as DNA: TGTGTCAGTAGTATGGGGCAGACTAACTATGGCTACACCTTC. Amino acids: CVSSMGQTNYGYTF.

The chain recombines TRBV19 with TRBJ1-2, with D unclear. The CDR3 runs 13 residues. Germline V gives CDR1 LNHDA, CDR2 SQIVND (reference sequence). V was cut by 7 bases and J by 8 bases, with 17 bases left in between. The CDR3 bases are TGTGCCAGTACCGACGGGGTCGCGGGGGGCTACACCTTC. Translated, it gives CASTDGVAGGYTF.

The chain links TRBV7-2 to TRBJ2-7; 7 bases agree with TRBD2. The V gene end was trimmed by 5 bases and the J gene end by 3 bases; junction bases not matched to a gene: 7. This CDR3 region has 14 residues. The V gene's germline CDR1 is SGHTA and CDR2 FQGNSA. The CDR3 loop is CASSLQTSHYEQYF. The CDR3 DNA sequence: TGTGCCAGCAGCCTACAGACTAGCCACTACGAGCAGTACTTC.

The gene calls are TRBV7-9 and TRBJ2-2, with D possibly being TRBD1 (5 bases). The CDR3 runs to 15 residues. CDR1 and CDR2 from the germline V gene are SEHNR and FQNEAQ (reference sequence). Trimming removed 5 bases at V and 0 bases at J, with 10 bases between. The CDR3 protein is CASSPDTANTGELFF. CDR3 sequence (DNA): TGTGCCAGCAGCCCGGACACAGCGAACACCGGGGAGCTGTTTTTT.

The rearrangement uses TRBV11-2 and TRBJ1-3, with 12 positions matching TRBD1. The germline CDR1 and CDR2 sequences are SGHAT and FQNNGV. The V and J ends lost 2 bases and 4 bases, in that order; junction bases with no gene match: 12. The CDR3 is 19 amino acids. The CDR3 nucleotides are TGTGCCAGCAGCTTAAGTGGCTGGGACAGGGGGCTGATCGGAAACACCATATATTTT. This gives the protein CASSLSGWDRGLIGNTIYF.

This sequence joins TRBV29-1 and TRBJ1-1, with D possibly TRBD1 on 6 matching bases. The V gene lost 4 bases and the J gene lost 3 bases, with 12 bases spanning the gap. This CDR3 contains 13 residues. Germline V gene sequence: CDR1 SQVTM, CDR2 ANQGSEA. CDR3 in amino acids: CSVARGGDTEAFF. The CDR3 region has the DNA TGCAGCGTTGCGAGGGGGGGGGACACTGAAGCTTTCTTT.

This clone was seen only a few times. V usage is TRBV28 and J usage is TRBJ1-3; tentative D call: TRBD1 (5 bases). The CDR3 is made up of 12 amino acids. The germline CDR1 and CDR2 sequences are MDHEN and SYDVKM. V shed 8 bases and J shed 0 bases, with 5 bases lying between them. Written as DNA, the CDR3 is TGTGCCAGCCAGGGCTCTGGAAACACCATATATTTT. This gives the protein CASQGSGNTIYF.

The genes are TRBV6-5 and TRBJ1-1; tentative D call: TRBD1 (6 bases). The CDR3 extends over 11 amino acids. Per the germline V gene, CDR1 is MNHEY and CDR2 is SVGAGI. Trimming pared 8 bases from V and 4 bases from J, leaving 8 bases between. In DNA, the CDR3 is TGTGCCAGCCACAGGGCCACTGAAGCTTTCTTT. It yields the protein CASHRATEAFF.

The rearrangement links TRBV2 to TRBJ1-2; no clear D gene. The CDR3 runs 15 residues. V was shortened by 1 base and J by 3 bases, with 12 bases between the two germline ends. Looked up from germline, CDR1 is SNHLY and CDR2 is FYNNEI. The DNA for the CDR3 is TGTGCCAGCAGTGAAGTACCTAACGCTTACTATGGCTACACCTTC. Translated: CASSEVPNAYYGYTF.

The CDR3 spells CASSLVQGYSEAFF. In DNA form, the CDR3 reads TGTGCCAGCAGCTTAGTTCAGGGATATAGTGAAGCTTTCTTT. V is TRBV7-9 and J is TRBJ1-1, with a tentative D call TRBD1 (5 bases). The germline V gene encodes CDR1 SEHNR and CDR2 FQNEAQ (reference sequence). This CDR3 region has 14 residues. Trimming shortened V by 1 base and J by 7 bases, and 13 bases separated the two germline ends.

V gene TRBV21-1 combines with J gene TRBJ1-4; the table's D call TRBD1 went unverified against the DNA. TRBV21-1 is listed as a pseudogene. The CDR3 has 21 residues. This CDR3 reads CASTTIPRDRGVGATNEKLFF. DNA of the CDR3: TGTGCCAGCACCACTATTCCCCGGGACAGGGGCGTAGGGGCAACTAATGAAAAACTGTTTTTT.

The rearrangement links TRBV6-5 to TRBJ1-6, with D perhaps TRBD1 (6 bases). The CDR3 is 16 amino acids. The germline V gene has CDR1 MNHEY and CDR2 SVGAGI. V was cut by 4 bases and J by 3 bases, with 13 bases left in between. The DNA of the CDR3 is TGTGCCAGCAGTTCAGGGGCGATATTCTATAATTCACCCCTCCACTTT. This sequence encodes CASSSGAIFYNSPLHF.

Here the CDR3 DNA reads TGTGCCAGCAGATCACCAACAGGGGTGAACACTGAAGCTTTCTTT. This gives the protein CASRSPTGVNTEAFF. J is TRBJ1-1 and V is TRBV6-6, with 7 nucleotides matching TRBD1. This CDR3 has 15 amino acids. V shed 6 bases, J shed 0 bases, and the junction held 7 bases outside the gene matches. Germline V lookup: CDR1 MNHNY, CDR2 SVGAGI (reference sequence).

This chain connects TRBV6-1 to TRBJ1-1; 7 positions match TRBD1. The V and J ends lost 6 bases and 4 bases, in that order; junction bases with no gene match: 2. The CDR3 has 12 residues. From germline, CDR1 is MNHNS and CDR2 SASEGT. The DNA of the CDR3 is TGTGCCAGCAGATCAGGGGGCACTGAAGCTTTCTTT. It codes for CASRSGGTEAFF.

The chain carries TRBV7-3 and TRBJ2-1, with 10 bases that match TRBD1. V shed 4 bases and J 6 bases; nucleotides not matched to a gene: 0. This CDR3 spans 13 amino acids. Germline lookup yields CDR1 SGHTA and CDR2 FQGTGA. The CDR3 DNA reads TGTGCCAGCAGCTGGACAGGGGGCAATGAGCAGTTCTTC. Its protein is CASSWTGGNEQFF.